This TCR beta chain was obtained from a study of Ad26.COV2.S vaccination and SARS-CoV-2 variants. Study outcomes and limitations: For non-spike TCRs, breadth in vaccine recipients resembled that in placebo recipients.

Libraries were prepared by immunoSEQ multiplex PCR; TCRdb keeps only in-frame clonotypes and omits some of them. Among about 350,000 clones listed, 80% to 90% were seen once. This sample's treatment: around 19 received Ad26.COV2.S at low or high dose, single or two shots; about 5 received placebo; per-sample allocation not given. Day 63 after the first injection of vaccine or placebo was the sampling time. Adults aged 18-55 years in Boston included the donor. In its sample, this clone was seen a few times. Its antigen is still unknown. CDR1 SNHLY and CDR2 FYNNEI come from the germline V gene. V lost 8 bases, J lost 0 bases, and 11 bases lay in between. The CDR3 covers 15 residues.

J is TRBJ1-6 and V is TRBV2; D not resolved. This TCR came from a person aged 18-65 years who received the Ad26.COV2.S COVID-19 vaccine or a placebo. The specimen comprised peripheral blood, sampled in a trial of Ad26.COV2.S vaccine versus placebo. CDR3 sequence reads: CASEIQSSYNSPLHF. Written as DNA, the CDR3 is TGTGCCAGCGAGATCCAAAGCTCCTATAATTCACCCCTCCACTTT.